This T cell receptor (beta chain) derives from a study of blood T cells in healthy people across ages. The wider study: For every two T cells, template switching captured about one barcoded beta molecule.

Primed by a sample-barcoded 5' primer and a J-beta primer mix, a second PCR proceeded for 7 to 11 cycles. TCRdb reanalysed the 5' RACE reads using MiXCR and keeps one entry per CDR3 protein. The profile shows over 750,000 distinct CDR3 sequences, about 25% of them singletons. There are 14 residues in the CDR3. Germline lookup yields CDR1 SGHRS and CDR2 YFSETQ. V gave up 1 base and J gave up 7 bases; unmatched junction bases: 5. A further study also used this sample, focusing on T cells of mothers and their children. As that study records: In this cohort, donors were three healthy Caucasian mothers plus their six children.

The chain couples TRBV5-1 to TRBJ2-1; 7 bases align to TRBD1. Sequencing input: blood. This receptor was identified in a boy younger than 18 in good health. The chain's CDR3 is CASSLKGQSNEQFF. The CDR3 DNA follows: TGCGCCAGCAGCTTGAAGGGACAGTCAAATGAGCAGTTCTTC.